This T cell receptor (beta chain) was observed in a study of cytomegalovirus exposure and HLA in healthy donors. With 60 Vbeta and 13 Jbeta primers, the PCR was carried out. The protocol was immunoSEQ multiplex PCR, while the TCRdb copy is restricted to in-frame clones and leaves out a portion. The sample contains some 76,000 clones, more than 60% of which appear only once. The TCR sequence derives from a male donor in good health and CMV-seropositive. Sequenced: PBMCs.

The CDR3 region has the DNA TGTGCCAGCAGTTACCCCGCGGAGACCCAGTACTTC. Its protein is CASSYPAETQYF. V gene TRBV7-2 combines with J gene TRBJ2-5; no reliable D call. The germline CDR1 and CDR2 sequences are SGHTA and FQGNSA. The CDR3 contains 12 residues. With 6 bases removed from V and 5 bases from J, the gap between germline ends came to 10 bases.